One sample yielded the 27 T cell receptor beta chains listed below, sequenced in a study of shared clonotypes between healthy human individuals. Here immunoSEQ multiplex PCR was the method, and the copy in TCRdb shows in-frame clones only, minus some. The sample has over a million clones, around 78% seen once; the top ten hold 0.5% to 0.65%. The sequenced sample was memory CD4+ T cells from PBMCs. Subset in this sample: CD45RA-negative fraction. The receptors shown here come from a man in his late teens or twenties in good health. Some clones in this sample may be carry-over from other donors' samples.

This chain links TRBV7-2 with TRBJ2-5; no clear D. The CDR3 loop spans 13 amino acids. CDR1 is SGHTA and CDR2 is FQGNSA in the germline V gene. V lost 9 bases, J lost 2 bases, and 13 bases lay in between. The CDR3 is CASRGAPQETQYF. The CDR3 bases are TGTGCCAGTCGTGGTGCACCTCAAGAGACCCAGTACTTC.

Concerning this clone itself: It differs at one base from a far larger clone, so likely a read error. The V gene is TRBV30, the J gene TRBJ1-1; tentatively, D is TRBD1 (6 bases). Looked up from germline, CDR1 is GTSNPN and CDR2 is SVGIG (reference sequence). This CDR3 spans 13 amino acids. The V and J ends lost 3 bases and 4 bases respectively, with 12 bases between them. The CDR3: CAWSGTLSTEAFF. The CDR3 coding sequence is TGTGCCTGGAGCGGGACACTTTCCACTGAAGCTTTCTTT.

The CDR3 bases are TGTGCCAGCAGCTTGAGGCCAACCTACGAGCAGTACTTC. The encoded protein is CASSLRPTYEQYF. The gene calls are TRBV5-8 and TRBJ2-7; the D is unclear. This CDR3 spans 13 amino acids. Trimming left V 1 base short and J 2 bases short, with 7 bases between. Germline V gene sequence: CDR1 SGHTS, CDR2 YDEGEE.

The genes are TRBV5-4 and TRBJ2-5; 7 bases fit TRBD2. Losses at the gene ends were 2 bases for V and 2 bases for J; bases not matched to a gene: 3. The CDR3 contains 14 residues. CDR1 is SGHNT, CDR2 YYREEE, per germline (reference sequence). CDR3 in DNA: TGTGCCAGCAGCTTTAATAGCGGGCAAGAGACCCAGTACTTC. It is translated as CASSFNSGQETQYF.

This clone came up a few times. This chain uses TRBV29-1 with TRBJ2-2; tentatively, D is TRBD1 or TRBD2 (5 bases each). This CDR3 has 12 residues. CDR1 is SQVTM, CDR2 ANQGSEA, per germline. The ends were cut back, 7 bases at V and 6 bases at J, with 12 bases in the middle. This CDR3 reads CSAGWGSGELFF. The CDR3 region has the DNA TGCAGCGCTGGTTGGGGGTCCGGGGAGCTGTTTTTT.

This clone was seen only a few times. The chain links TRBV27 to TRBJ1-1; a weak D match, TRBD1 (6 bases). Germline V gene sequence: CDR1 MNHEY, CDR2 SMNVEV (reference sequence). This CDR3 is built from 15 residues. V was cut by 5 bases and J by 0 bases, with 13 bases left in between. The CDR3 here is CASSPPGQLNTEAFF. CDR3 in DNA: TGTGCCAGCAGTCCCCCCGGACAGTTGAACACTGAAGCTTTCTTT.

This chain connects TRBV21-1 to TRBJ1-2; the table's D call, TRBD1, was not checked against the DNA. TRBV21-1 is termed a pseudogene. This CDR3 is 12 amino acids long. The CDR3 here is CASTGDRAGYTF. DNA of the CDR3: TGTGCCAGCACGGGGGACAGGGCTGGCTACACCTTC.

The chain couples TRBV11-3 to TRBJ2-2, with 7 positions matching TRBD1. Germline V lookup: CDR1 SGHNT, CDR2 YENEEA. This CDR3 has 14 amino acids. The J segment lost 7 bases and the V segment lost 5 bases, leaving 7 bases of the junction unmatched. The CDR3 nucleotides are TGTGCCAGCAGCACCCGACAGGGTGGCGGGGAGCTGTTTTTT. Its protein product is CASSTRQGGGELFF.

The CDR3 region is CASSLEVDFHGYTF. In DNA, the CDR3 is TGCGCCAGCAGCTTGGAAGTGGATTTTCATGGCTACACCTTC. The chain combines TRBV5-1 with TRBJ1-2; D gene uncertain. Trimming removed 0 bases from V and 6 bases from J, with 12 bases in between. The CDR3 is made up of 14 amino acids. The germline gives CDR1 SGHRS, CDR2 YFSETQ.

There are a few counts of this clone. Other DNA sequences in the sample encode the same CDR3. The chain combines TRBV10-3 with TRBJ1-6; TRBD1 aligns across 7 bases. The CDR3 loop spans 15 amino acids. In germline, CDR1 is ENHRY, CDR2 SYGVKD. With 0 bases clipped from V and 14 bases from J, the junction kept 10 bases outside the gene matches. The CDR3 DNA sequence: TGTGCCATCAGTGAGTCGGGGAGACAGGGACTTTCCCTCCACTTT. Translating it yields CAISESGRQGLSLHF.

CDR3 amino acids: CASSPPVAGREQYF. CDR3 DNA: TGTGCCAGCTCACCACCGGTCGCGGGGCGGGAGCAGTACTTC. The chain joins TRBV18 to TRBJ2-7, with TRBD2 as a possible D gene (6 bases). The ends were cut back, 0 bases at V and 7 bases at J, with 13 bases in the middle. The CDR3 is 14 amino acids. Per the germline V gene, CDR1 is KGHSH and CDR2 is LQKENI.

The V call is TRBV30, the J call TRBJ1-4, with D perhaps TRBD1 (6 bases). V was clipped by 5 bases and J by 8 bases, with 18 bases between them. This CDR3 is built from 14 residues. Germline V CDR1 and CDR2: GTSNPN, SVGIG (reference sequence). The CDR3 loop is CAWERRGGREKLFF. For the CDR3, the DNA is TGTGCCTGGGAACGCAGGGGCGGGAGGGAAAAACTGTTTTTT.

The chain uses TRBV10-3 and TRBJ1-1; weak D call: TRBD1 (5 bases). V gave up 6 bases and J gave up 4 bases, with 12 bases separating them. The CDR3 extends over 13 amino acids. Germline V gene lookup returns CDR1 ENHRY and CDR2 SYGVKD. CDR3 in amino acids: CAIRDSPLTEAFF. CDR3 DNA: TGTGCCATCAGAGACAGCCCACTCACTGAAGCTTTCTTT.

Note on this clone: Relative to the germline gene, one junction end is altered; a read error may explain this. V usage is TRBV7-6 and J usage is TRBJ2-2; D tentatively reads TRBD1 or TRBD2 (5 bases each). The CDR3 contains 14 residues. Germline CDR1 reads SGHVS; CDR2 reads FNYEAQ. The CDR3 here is CASSLAVGAGEPFF. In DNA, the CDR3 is TGTGCCAGCAGCTTAGCGGTAGGGGCCGGGGAGCCGTTTTTT.

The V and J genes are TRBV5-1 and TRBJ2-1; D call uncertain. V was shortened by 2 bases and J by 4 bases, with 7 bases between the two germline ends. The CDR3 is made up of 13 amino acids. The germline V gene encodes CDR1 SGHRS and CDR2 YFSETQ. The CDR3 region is CASSLTHYNEQFF. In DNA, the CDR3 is TGCGCCAGCAGCTTAACCCATTACAATGAGCAGTTCTTC.

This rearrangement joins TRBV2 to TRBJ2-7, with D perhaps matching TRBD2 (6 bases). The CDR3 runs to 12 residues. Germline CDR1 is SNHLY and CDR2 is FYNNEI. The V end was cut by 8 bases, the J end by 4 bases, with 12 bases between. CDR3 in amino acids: CASRRDFYEQYF. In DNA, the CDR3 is TGTGCCAGCCGGCGGGACTTTTACGAGCAGTACTTC.

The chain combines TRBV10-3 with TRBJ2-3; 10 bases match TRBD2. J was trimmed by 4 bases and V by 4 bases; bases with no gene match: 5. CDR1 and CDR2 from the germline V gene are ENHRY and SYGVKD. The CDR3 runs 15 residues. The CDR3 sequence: CAISAQRGGSDTQYF. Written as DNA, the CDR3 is TGTGCCATCAGTGCTCAGCGGGGGGGCTCAGATACGCAGTATTTT.

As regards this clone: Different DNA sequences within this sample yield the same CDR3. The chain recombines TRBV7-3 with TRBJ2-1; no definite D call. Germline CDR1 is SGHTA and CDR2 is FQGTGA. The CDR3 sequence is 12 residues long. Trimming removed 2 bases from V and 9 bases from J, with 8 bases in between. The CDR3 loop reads CASSLLAGEQFF. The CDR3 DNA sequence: TGTGCCAGCAGCTTATTGGCAGGTGAGCAGTTCTTC.

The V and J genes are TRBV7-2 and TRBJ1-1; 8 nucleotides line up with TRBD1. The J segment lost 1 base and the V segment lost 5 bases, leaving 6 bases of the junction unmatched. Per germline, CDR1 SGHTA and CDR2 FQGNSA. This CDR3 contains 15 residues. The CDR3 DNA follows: TGTGCCAGCAGCGGCCAGGGGGCAGCGAACACTGAAGCTTTCTTT. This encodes CASSGQGAANTEAFF.

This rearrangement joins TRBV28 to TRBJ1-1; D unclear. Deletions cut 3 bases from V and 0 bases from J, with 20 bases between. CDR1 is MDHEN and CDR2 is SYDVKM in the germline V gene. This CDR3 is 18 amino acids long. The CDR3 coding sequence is TGTGCCAGCAGTTTGGAATCCGGACGGATAGGAATGAACACTGAAGCTTTCTTT. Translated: CASSLESGRIGMNTEAFF. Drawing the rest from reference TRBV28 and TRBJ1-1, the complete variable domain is DVKVTQSSRYLVKRTGEKVFLECVQDMDHENMFWYRQDPGLGLRLIYFSYDVKMKEKGDIPEGYSVSREKKERFSLILESASTNQTSMYLCASSLESGRIGMNTEAFFGQGTRLTVV.

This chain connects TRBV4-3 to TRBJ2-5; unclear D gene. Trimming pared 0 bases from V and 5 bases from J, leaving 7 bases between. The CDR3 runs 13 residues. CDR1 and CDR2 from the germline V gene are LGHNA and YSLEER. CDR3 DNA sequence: TGCGCCAGCAGCCAAGATACGGGCGAGACCCAGTACTTC. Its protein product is CASSQDTGETQYF.

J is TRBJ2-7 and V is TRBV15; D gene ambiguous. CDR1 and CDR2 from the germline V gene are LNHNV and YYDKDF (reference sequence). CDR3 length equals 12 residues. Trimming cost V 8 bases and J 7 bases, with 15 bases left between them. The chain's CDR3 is CATSLEIGEQYF. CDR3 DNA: TGTGCCACCTCCCTCGAAATCGGGGAGCAGTACTTC.

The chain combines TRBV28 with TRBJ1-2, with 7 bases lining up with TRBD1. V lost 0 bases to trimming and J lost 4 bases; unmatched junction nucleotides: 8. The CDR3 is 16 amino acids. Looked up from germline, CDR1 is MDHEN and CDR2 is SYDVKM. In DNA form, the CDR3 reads TGTGCCAGCAGTTTATGGAGAGGGGGCGTGGGCTATGGCTACACCTTC. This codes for CASSLWRGGVGYGYTF.

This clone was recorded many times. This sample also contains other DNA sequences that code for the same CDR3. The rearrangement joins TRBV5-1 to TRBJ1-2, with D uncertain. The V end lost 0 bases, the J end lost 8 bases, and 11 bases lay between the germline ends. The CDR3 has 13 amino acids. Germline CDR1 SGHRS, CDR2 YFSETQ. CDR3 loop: CASSLGSEEGYTF. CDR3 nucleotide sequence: TGCGCCAGCAGCTTGGGGTCAGAGGAGGGCTACACCTTC.

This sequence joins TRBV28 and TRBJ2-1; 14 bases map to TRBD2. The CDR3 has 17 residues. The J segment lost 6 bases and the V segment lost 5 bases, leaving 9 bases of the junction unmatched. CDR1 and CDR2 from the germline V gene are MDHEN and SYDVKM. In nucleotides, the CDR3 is TGTGCCAGCAGTCCGGCCGGGGGACTAGCGGGAGTCAATGAGCAGTTCTTC. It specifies CASSPAGGLAGVNEQFF.

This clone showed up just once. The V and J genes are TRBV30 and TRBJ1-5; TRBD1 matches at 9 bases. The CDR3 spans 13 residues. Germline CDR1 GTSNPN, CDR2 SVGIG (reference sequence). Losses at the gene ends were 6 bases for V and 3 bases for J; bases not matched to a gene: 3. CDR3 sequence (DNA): TGTGCCTGCGACAGGGGGTTCAATCAGCCCCAGCATTTT. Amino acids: CACDRGFNQPQHF.

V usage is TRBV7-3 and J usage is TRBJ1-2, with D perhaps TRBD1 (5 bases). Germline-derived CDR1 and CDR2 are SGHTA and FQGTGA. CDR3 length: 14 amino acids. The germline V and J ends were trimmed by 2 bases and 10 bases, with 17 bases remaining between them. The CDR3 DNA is TGTGCCAGCAGCTTATTGGGGACGGAGGGGTCCTACACCTTC. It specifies CASSLLGTEGSYTF.